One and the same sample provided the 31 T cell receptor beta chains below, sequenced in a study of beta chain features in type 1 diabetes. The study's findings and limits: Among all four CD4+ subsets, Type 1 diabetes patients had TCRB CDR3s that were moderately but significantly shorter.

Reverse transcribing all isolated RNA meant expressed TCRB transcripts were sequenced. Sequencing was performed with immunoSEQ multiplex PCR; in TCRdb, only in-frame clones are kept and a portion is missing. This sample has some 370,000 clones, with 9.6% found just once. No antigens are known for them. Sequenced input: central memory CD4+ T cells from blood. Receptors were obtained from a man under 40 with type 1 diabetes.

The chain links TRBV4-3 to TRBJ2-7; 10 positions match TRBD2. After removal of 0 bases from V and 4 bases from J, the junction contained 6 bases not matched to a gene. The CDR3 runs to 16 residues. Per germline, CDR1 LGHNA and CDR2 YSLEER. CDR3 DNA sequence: TGCGCCAGCAGCCAAGATATACTAGCGGGAAATTACGAGCAGTACTTC. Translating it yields CASSQDILAGNYEQYF.

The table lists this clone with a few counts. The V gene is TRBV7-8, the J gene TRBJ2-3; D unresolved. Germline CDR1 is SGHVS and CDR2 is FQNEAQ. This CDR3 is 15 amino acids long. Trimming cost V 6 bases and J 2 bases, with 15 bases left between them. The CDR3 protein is CASRGMQTTTDTQYF. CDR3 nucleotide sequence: TGTGCCAGCAGGGGGATGCAGACGACCACAGATACGCAGTATTTT.

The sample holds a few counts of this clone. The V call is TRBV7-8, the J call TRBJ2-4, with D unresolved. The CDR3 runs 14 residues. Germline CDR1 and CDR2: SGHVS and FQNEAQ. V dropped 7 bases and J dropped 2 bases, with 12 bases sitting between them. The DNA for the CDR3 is TGTGCCAGCACCCGGCGGTTTTCCAAAAACATTCAGTACTTC. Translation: CASTRRFSKNIQYF.

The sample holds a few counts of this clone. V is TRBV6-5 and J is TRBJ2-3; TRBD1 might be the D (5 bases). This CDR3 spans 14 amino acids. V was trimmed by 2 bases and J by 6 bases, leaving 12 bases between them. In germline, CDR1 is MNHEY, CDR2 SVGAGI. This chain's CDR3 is CASSYGADADTQYF. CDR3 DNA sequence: TGTGCCAGCAGTTACGGGGCTGATGCGGATACGCAGTATTTT.

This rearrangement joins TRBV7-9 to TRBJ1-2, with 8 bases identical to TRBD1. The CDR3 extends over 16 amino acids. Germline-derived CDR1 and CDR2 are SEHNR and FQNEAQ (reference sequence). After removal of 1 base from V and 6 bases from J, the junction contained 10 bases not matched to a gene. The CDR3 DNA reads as TGTGCCAGCAGCTTAGAAGGTGCCAGGGGGCTCAATGGCTACACCTTC. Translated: CASSLEGARGLNGYTF.

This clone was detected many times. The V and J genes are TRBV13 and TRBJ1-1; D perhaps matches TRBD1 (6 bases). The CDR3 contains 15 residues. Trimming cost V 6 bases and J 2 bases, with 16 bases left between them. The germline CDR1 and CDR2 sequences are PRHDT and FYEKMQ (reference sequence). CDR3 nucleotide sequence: TGTGCCAGCAGATCCCAGGGGAGAAGAAACACTGAAGCTTTCTTT. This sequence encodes CASRSQGRRNTEAFF. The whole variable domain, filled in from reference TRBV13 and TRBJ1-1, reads AAGVIQSPRHLIKEKRETATLKCYPIPRHDTVYWYQQGPGQDPQFLISFYEKMQSDKGSIPDRFSAQQFSDYHSELNMSSLELGDSALYFCASRSQGRRNTEAFFGQGTRLTVV.

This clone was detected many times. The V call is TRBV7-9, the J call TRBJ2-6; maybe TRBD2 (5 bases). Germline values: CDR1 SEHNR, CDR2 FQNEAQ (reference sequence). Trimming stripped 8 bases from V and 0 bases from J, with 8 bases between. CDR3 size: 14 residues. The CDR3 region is CASSRGSGANVLTF. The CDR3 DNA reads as TGTGCCAGCTCCCGGGGCTCTGGGGCCAACGTCCTGACTTTC.

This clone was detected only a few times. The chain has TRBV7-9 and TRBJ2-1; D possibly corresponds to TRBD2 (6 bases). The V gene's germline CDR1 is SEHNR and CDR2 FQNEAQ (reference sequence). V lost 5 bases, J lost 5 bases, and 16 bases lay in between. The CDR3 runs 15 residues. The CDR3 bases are TGTGCCAGCAGCGCGTCCGGGACTCGTCACAATGAGCAGTTCTTC. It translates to CASSASGTRHNEQFF.

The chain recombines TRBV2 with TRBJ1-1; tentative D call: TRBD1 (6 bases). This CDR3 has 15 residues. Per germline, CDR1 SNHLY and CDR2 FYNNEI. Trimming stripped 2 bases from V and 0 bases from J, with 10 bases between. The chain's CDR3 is CASSERGLMNTEAFF. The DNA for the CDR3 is TGTGCCAGCAGTGAACGGGGGCTCATGAACACTGAAGCTTTCTTT.

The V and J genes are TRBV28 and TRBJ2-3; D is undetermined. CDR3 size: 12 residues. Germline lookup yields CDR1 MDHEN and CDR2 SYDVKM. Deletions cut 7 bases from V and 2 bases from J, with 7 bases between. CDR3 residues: CASNTNTDTQYF. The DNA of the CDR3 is TGTGCCAGCAACACCAACACAGATACGCAGTATTTT.

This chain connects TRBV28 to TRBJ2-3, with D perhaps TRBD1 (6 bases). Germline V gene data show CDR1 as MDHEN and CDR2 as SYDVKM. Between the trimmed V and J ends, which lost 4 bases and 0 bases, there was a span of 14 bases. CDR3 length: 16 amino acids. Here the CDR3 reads CASSSSTGFSTDTQYF. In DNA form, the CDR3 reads TGTGCCAGCAGTTCCTCGACAGGCTTTAGCACAGATACGCAGTATTTT.

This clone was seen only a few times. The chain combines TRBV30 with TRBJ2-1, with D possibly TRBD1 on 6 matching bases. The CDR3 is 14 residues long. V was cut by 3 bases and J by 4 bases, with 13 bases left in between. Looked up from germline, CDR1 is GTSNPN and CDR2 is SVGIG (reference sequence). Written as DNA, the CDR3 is TGTGCCTGGAGCCGCGCAGGGGATTACAATGAGCAGTTCTTC. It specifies CAWSRAGDYNEQFF.

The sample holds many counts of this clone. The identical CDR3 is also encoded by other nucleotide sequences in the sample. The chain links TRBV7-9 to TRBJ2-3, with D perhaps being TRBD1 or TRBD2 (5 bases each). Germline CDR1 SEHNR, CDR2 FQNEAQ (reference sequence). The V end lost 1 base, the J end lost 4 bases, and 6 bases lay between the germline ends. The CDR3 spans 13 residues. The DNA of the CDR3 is TGTGCCAGCAGCTTAGTGGGGGCAGATACGCAGTATTTT. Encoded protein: CASSLVGADTQYF.

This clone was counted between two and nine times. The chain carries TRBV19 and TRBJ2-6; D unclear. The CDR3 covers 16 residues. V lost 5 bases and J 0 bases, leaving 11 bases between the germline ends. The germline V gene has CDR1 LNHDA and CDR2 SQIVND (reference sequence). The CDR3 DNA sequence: TGTGCCAGTAGTCCTTCCTACAACTCTGGGGCCAACGTCCTGACTTTC. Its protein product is CASSPSYNSGANVLTF.

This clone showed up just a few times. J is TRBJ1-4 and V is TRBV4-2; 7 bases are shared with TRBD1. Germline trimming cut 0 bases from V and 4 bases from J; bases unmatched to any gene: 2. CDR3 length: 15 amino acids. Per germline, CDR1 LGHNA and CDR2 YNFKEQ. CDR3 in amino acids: CASSQEAGGNEKLFF. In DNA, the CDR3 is TGTGCCAGCAGCCAAGAGGCAGGGGGTAATGAAAAACTGTTTTTT.

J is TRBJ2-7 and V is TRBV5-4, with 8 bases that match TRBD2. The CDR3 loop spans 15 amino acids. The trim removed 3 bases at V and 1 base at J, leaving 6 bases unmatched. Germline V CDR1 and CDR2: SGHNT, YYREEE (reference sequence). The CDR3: CASSSTGTRSYEQYF. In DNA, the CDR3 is TGTGCCAGCAGCTCAACCGGGACTAGATCCTACGAGCAGTACTTC.

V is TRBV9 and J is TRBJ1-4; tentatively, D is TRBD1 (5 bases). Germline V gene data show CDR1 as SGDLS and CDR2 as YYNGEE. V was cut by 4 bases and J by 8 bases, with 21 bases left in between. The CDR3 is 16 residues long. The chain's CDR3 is CASSLKVGDGREKLFF. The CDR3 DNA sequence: TGTGCCAGCAGCCTCAAAGTAGGGGACGGTAGGGAAAAACTGTTTTTT.

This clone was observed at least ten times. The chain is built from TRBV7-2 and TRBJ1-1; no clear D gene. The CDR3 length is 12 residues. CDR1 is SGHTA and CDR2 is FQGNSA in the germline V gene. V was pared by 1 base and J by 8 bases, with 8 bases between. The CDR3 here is CASSLGMREAFF. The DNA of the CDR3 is TGTGCCAGCAGCTTAGGGATGAGAGAAGCTTTCTTT.

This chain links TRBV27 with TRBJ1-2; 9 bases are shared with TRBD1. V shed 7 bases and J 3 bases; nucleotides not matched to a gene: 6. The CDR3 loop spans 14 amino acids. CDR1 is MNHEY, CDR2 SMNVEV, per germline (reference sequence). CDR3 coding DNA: TGTGCCAGCAAAGCGGGACAGGGTGACTATGGCTACACCTTC. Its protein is CASKAGQGDYGYTF.

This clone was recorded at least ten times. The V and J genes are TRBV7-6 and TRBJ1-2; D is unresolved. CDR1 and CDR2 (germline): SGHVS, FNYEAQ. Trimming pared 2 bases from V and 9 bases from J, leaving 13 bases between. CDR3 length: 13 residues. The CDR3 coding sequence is TGTGCCAGCAGCTTAAGGACTGATTATAGCTACACCTTC. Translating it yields CASSLRTDYSYTF.

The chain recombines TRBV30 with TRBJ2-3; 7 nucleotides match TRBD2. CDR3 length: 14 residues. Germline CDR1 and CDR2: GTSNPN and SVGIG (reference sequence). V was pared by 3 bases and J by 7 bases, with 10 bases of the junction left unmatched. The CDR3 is CAWSVNAGTNTQYF. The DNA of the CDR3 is TGTGCCTGGAGCGTGAACGCCGGGACTAATACGCAGTATTTT.

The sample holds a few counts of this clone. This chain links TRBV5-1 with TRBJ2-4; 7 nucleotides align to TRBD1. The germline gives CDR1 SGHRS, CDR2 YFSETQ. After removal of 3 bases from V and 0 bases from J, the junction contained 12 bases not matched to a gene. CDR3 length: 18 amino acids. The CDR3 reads CASSSGTDYMLAKNIQYF. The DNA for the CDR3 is TGCGCCAGCAGCTCCGGGACAGACTATATGCTAGCCAAAAACATTCAGTACTTC.

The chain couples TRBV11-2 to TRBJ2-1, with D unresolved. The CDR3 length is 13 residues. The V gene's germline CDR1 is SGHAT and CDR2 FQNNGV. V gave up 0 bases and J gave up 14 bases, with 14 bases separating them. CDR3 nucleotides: TGTGCCAGCAGCTTAGAGGGGTGGGCCGTAGAGTTCTTC. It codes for CASSLEGWAVEFF. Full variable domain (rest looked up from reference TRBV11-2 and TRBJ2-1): EAGVAQSPRYKIIEKRQSVAFWCNPISGHATLYWYQQILGQGPKLLIQFQNNGVVDDSQLPKDRFSAERLKGVDSTLKIQPAKLEDSAVYLCASSLEGWAVEFFGPGTRLTVL.

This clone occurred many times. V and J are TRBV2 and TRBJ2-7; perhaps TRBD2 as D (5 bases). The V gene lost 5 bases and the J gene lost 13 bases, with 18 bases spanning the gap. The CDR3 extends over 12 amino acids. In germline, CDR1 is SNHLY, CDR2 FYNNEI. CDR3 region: CASSPGSSVTYF. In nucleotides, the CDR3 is TGTGCCAGCAGTCCGGGATCAAGCGTCACCTACTTC.

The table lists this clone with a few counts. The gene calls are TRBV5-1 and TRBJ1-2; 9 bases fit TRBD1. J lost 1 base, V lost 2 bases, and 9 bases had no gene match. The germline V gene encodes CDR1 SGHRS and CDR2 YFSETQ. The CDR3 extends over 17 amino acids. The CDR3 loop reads CASSLSPRDRVNYGYTF. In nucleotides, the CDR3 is TGCGCCAGCAGCTTATCCCCCCGGGACAGGGTTAACTATGGCTACACCTTC.

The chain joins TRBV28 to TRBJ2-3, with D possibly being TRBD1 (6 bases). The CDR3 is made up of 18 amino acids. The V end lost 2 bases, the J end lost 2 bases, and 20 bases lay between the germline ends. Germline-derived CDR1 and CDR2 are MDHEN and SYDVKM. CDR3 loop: CASSLGQFVGGSTDTQYF. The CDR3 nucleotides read TGTGCCAGCAGTTTAGGACAGTTCGTTGGGGGCTCCACAGATACGCAGTATTTT.

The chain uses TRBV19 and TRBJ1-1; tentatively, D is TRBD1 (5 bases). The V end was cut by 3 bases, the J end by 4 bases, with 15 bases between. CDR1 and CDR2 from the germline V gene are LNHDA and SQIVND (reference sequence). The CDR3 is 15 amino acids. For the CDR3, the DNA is TGTGCCAGTAGTATGGTTTTAAGGGGTGGCACTGAAGCTTTCTTT. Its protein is CASSMVLRGGTEAFF.

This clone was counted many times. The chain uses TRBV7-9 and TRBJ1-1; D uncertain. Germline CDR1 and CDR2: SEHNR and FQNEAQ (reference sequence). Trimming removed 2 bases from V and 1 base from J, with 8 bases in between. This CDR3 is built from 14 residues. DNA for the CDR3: TGTGCCAGCAGCTTAACTTCAACGAACACTGAAGCTTTCTTT. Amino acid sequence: CASSLTSTNTEAFF. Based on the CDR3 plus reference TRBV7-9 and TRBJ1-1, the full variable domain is DTGVSQNPRHKITKRGQNVTFRCDPISEHNRLYWYRQTLGQGPEFLTYFQNEAQLEKSRLLSDRFSAERPKGSFSTLEIQRTEQGDSAMYLCASSLTSTNTEAFFGQGTRLTVV.

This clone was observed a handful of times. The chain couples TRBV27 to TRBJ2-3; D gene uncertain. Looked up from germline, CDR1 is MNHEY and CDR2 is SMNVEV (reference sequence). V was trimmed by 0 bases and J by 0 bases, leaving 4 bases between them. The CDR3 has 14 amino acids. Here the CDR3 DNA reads TGTGCCAGCAGTTTATCCCGGAGCACAGATACGCAGTATTTT. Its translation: CASSLSRSTDTQYF.

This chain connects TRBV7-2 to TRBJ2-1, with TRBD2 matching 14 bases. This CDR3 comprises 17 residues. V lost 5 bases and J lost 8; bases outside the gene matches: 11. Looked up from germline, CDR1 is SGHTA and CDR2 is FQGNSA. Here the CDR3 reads CASSPQTSGRARDEQFF. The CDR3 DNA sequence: TGTGCCAGCAGCCCGCAGACTAGCGGGAGGGCCAGAGATGAGCAGTTCTTC.

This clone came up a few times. Here the CDR3 DNA reads TGTGCCATCAGACCGGGACAGGCAACGGAGGGCTACACCTTC. As protein: CAIRPGQATEGYTF. The gene calls are TRBV10-3 and TRBJ1-2; 8 nucleotides match TRBD1. The CDR3 has 14 amino acids. V was clipped by 6 bases and J by 8 bases; unmatched bases: 11. CDR1 ENHRY and CDR2 SYGVKD come from the germline V gene.